Below, one T cell receptor beta chain is given with its context. The data stem from a study of control samples from healthy donors and cancer patients. This CDR3 region has 14 residues. The junction had 13 bases not matched to a gene; V was cut back by 6 bases and J by 10 bases. The germline CDR1 and CDR2 sequences are KGHSH and LQKENI. Data came from immunoSEQ multiplex PCR; TCRdb stores just in-frame clones and leaves some out. The table lists 64,000 or so clones, about 92% of them singletons. This sequence joins TRBV18 and TRBJ2-3; 7 nucleotides line up with TRBD2. This TCR was recovered from a man between 40 and 49 years old with colorectal cancer. Specimen: PBMCs. For the CDR3, the DNA is TGTGCCAGCTCTACTTTTGGCGGGGAGGGCCCGCAGTATTTT. Protein sequence: CASSTFGGEGPQYF. The whole variable domain, filled in from reference TRBV18 and TRBJ2-3, reads NAGVMQNPRHLVRRRGQEARLRCSPMKGHSHVYWYRQLPEEGLKFMVYLQKENIIDESGMPKERFSAEFPKEGPSILRIQQVVRGDSAAYFCASSTFGGEGPQYFGPGTRLTVL.